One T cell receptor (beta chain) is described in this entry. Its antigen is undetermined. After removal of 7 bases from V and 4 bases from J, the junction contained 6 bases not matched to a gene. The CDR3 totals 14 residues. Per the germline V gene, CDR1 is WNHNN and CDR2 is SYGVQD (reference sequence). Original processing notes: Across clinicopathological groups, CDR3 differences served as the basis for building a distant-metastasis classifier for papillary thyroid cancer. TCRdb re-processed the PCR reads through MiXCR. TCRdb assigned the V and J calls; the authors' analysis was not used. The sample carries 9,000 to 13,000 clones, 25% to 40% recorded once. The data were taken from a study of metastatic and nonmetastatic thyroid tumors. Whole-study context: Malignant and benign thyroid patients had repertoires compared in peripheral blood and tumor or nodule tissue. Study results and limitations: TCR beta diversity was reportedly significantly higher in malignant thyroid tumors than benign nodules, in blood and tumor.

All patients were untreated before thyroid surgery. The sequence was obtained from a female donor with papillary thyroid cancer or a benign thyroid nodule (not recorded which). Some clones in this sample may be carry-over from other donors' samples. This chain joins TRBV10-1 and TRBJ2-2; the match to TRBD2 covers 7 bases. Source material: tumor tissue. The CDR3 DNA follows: TGCGCCAGCATCCGGACTAGTGGCACCGGGGAGCTGTTTTTT. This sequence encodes CASIRTSGTGELFF.